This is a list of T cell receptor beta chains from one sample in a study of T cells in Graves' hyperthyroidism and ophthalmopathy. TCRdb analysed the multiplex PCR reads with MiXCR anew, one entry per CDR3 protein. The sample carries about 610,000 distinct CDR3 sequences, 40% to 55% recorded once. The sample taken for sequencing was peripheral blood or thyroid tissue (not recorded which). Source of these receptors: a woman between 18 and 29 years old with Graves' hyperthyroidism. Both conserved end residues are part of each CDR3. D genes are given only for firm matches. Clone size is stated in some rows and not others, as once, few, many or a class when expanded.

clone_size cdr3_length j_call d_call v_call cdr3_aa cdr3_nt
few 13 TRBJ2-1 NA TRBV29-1 CSVESTINNEQFF TGCAGCGTGGAGTCAACCATAAACAATGAGCAGTTCTTC
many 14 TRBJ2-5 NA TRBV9 CASAPRRLEGTQYF TGTGCCAGCGCTCCTAGACGCCTCGAGGGGACCCAGTACTTC
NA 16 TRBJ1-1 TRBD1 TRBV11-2 CASSWRDRGQNTEAFF TGTGCCAGCAGCTGGCGGGACAGGGGGCAGAACACTGAAGCTTTCTTT
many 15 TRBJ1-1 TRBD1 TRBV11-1 CASSSSRGPGGEAFF TGTGCCAGCAGCTCCTCGAGGGGGCCGGGAGGTGAAGCTTTCTTT
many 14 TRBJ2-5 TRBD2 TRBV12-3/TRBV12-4 CASSPSGPQETQYF TGTGCCAGCAGCCCTAGCGGGCCTCAAGAGACCCAGTACTTC
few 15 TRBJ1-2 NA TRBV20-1 CSARDHGAGFYGYTF TGCAGTGCTAGAGATCATGGAGCAGGGTTCTATGGCTACACCTTC
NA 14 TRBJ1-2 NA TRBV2 CASTPLDGNYGYTF TGTGCCAGCACCCCGCTGGACGGGAACTATGGCTACACCTTC
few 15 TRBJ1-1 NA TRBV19 CASSPSYGGRTEAFF TGTGCCAGTAGTCCCTCCTATGGGGGGAGGACTGAAGCTTTCTTT
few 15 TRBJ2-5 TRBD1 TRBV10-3 CASSSRTGIRETQYF TGTGCCAGCAGTTCTCGGACAGGGATTAGGGAGACCCAGTACTTC
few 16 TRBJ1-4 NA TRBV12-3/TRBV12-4 CASSLSQGYPNEKLFF TGTGCCAGCAGTTTATCTCAAGGGTACCCTAATGAAAAACTGTTTTTT
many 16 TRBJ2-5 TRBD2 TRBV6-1 CASSEFRASGRETQYF TGTGCCAGCAGTGAATTTCGGGCTAGCGGGAGGGAGACCCAGTACTTC
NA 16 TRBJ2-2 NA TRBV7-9 CASSLRSGRVTGELFF TGTGCCAGCAGCTTACGTTCGGGCAGGGTCACCGGGGAGCTGTTTTTT
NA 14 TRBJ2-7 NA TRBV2 CASSLDLGDNEQYF TGTGCCAGCAGCCTGGATCTGGGAGACAATGAGCAGTACTTC
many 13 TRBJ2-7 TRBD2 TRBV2 CASISGATYEQYF TGTGCCAGCATTAGCGGGGCCACCTACGAGCAGTACTTC
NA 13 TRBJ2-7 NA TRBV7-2 CASSEGGMGEQYF TGTGCCAGCAGCGAGGGTGGGATGGGGGAGCAGTACTTC
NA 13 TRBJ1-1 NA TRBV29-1 CSSLSGGNTEAFF TGCAGCAGTCTATCGGGAGGGAACACTGAAGCTTTCTTT
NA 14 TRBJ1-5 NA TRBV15 CAASREGGRAPQHF TGTGCCGCCAGCAGAGAGGGAGGGAGGGCGCCCCAGCATTTT
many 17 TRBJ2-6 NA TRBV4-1 CASSQGAGYSGANVLTF TGCGCCAGCAGCCAAGGAGCGGGCTACTCTGGGGCCAACGTCCTGACTTTC
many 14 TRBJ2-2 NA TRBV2 CAGAGWGTTGELFF TGTGCCGGCGCGGGCTGGGGAACCACCGGGGAGCTGTTTTTT
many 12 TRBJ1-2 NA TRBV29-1 CSVEHSNYGYTF TGCAGCGTTGAACATTCTAACTATGGCTACACCTTC
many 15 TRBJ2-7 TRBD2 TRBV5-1 CASSLASGSGYEQYF TGCGCCAGCAGCTTGGCTAGCGGGAGTGGGTACGAGCAGTACTTC
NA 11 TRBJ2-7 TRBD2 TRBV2 CASRAGREQYF TGTGCCAGCAGGGCCGGGAGGGAGCAGTACTTC
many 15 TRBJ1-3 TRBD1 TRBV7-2 CASSLEGTAGNTIYF TGTGCCAGCAGCTTAGAGGGGACAGCTGGAAACACCATATATTTT
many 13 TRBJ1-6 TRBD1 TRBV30 CARRTGGLSPLHF TGTGCCAGACGGACAGGGGGTCTTTCACCCCTCCACTTT
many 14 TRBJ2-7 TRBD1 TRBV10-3 CAIRETGGRYEQYF TGTGCCATCAGGGAGACAGGGGGCAGGTACGAGCAGTACTTC